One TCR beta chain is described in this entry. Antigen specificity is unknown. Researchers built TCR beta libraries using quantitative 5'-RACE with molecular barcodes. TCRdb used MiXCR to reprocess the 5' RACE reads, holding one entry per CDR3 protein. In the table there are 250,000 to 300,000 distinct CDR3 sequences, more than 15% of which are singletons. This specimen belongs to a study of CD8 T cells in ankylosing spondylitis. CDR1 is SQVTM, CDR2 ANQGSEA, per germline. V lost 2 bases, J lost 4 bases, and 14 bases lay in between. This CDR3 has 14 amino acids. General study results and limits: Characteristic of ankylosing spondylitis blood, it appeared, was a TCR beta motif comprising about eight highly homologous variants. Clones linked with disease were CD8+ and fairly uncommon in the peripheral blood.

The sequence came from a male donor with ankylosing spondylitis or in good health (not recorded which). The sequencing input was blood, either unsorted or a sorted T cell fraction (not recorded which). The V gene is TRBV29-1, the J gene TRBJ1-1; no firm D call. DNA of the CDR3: TGCAGCGTTGAATCACAATTGGTGGGCACTGAAGCTTTCTTT. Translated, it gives CSVESQLVGTEAFF.